This T cell receptor (beta chain) was observed in a study of identical twins. Each cDNA held unique molecular identifiers, and template switching gave it a universal primer site. TCRdb reanalysed the 5' RACE reads using MiXCR and keeps one entry per CDR3 protein. The data contain hundreds of thousands of distinct CDR3 sequences, less than 7% of them singletons. From germline, CDR1 is SEHNR and CDR2 FQNEAQ (reference sequence). V gave up 2 bases and J gave up 9 bases, with 17 bases separating them. The CDR3 is 15 residues long. A few counts support this clonotype. The target antigen is unknown. General study results and limits: Zero-insertion analyses were open to partial confounding by invariant MAIT and iNKT cells. The analysis was cross-sectional rather than longitudinal within donors.

This chain uses TRBV7-9 with TRBJ2-1; D unresolved. Sequenced: naive T cells sorted from blood. The receptor comes from a young man in good health. The DNA for the CDR3 is TGTGCCAGCAGCTTAAGTTCCCGGGCCCCCGGTGAGCAGTTCTTC. Translated: CASSLSSRAPGEQFF.